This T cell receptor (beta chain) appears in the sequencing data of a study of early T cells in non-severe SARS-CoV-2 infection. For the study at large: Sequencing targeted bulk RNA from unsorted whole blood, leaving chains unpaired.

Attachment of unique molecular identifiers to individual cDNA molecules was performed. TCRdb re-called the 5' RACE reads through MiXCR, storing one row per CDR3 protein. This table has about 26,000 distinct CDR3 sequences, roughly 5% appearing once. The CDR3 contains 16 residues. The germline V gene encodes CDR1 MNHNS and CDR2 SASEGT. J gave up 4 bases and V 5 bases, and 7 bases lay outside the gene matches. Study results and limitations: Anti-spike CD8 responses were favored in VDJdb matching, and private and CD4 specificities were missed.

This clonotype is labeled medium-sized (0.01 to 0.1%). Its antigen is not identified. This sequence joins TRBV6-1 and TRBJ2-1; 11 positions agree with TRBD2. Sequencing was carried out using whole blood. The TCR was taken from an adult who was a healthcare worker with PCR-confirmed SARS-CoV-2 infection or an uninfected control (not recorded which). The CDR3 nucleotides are TGTGCCAGCAGTAGTATAGCGGGGGGGCCTTACAATGAGCAGTTCTTC. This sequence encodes CASSSIAGGPYNEQFF.